The clone carrying this TCR beta chain was observed a handful of times. Its matching antigen is unknown. The sample comes from a study of beta chain features in type 1 diabetes. Findings and limits, study-wide: Researchers report that Type 1 diabetes patients had moderately but significantly shorter TCRB CDR3s across all four CD4+ subsets. VDJ junctions from type 1 diabetes patients carried fewer insertions and larger deletions. A potential PCR bias toward shorter templates would be equal in patient and control samples.

Trimming removed 2 bases at V and 1 base at J, with 8 bases between. In germline, CDR1 is SQVTM, CDR2 ANQGSEA. This CDR3 has 13 residues. Sorting based on CD45RO/CCR7/CD25/CD127/CD95/CD27 separated CD4+ naive, central memory, regulatory and stem cell-like memory cells. The authors reverse transcribed all of the isolated RNA, so sequencing captured expressed TCRB transcripts. Assay: immunoSEQ multiplex PCR; the TCRdb copy retains only in-frame clones and omits some. The sample yields under 300,000 clones, over 11% seen once. This sequence joins TRBV29-1 and TRBJ1-1; D is possibly TRBD1 (6 bases). Sequencing was carried out using naive CD4+ T cells from blood. This sequence originates from a young man with type 1 diabetes. CDR3 sequence: CSVERRGNTEAFF. CDR3 coding DNA: TGCAGCGTTGAACGCAGGGGGAACACTGAAGCTTTCTTT.